These 24 T cell receptor beta chains share one sample of origin, sequenced in a study of shared clonotypes between healthy human individuals (dated by TCRdb to about 2020). Library prep was done by the immunoSEQ multiplex PCR assay. Not all clones reach the TCRdb copy of this immuneACCESS table, which keeps in-frame sequences only. Checked studies attribute under half of the gap to unresolved V genes and leave the rest unexplained. Present in this sample are approximately 1.5 million clones, around 98% of which were seen just once. The ten largest clones add up to roughly 0.45% of the sample. Specimen: naive CD4+ T cells sorted from blood. The cell subset or site label on this specimen signifies: CD45RA+ positively selected. All receptors come from a man between 25 and 39 years old in good health.

CDR3 DNA sequence: TGTGCCAGTAGTAAAAACCCCCGGGACAGAAATCAGCCCCAGCATTTT. It encodes CASSKNPRDRNQPQHF. The chain recombines TRBV19 with TRBJ1-5, with TRBD1 matching over 7 bases. V dropped 4 bases and J dropped 4; count of bases not matched to a gene: 10. The CDR3 covers 16 residues. CDR1 and CDR2 (germline): LNHDA, SQIVND (reference sequence). The full variable domain, in which reference TRBV19 and TRBJ1-5 provide the parts outside the CDR3, is DGGITQSPKYLFRKEGQNVTLSCEQNLNHDAMYWYRQDPGQGLRLIYYSQIVNDFQKGDIAEGYSVSREKKESFPLTVTSAQKNPTAFYLCASSKNPRDRNQPQHFGDGTRLSIL.

J is TRBJ2-1 and V is TRBV9; maybe TRBD2 (5 bases). Trimming left V 5 bases short and J 0 bases short, with 12 bases between. This CDR3 spans 15 amino acids. Germline V CDR1 and CDR2: SGDLS, YYNGEE. The CDR3 region has the DNA TGTGCCAGCAGTCCACTAGTGCGCTCCTACAATGAGCAGTTCTTC. Translating it yields CASSPLVRSYNEQFF. Drawing the rest from reference TRBV9 and TRBJ2-1, the complete variable domain is DSGVTQTPKHLITATGQRVTLRCSPRSGDLSVYWYQQSLDQGLQFLIQYYNGEERAKGNILERFSAQQFPDLHSELNLSSLELGDSALYFCASSPLVRSYNEQFFGPGTRLTVL.

The chain links TRBV4-3 to TRBJ1-4; 9 bases are a match to TRBD1. Germline V lookup: CDR1 LGHNA, CDR2 YSLEER. The CDR3 sequence is 14 residues long. Losses at the gene ends were 4 bases for V and 10 bases for J; bases not matched to a gene: 7. For the CDR3, the DNA is TGCGCCAGCAGCCTCCGGGACAGGGAAGGAAAACTGTTTTTT. This gives the protein CASSLRDREGKLFF.

The gene calls are TRBV10-1 and TRBJ2-1, with D possibly TRBD2 on 6 matching bases. V lost 6 bases and J 5 bases, leaving 20 bases between the germline ends. CDR3 length: 16 amino acids. Germline V lookup: CDR1 WNHNN, CDR2 SYGVQD (reference sequence). The CDR3 spells CASSGKDPGRNNEQFF. CDR3 nucleotides: TGCGCCAGCAGCGGCAAAGATCCGGGGAGGAACAATGAGCAGTTCTTC.

The chain couples TRBV5-5 to TRBJ2-2; unclear D gene. This CDR3 has 14 residues. Germline assignment: CDR1 SGHKS and CDR2 YYEKEE (reference sequence). The germline V and J ends were trimmed by 1 base and 2 bases, with 6 bases remaining between them. CDR3 loop: CASSLTVNTGELFF. As DNA, the CDR3 is TGTGCCAGCAGCTTGACCGTCAACACCGGGGAGCTGTTTTTT.

V and J are TRBV6-1 and TRBJ2-1; 7 nucleotides match TRBD2. Germline values: CDR1 MNHNS, CDR2 SASEGT. With V trimmed by 10 bases and J by 0 bases, 9 bases remained unmatched. The CDR3 contains 15 residues. CDR3 nucleotide sequence: TGTGCCACCAACGAAGCGGGAATCTCCTACAATGAGCAGTTCTTC. It translates to CATNEAGISYNEQFF.

The rearrangement links TRBV6-1 to TRBJ2-7; the D gene is possibly TRBD1 (6 bases). The CDR3 is 12 amino acids. Trimming pared 8 bases from V and 4 bases from J, leaving 12 bases between. Germline lookup yields CDR1 MNHNS and CDR2 SASEGT. CDR3 sequence (DNA): TGTGCCAGCCAGGGACAAGCTTACGAGCAGTACTTC. Translation gives CASQGQAYEQYF.

The CDR3 coding sequence is TGTGCCAGTAGTACCGTCAACTCTGGAAACACCATATATTTT. Translation gives CASSTVNSGNTIYF. The chain uses TRBV19 and TRBJ1-3; D gene ambiguous. The CDR3 is 14 residues long. The germline CDR1 and CDR2 sequences are LNHDA and SQIVND (reference sequence). The V gene lost 4 bases and the J gene lost 0 bases, with 7 bases spanning the gap.

The chain recombines TRBV11-2 with TRBJ2-7; D is unclear. Trimming shortened V by 5 bases and J by 4 bases, and 18 bases separated the two germline ends. This CDR3 is built from 15 residues. CDR1 is SGHAT and CDR2 is FQNNGV in the germline V gene. In DNA, the CDR3 is TGTGCCAGCAGCCCTGGACCTTTGGGTGGGTACGAGCAGTACTTC. Amino acid sequence: CASSPGPLGGYEQYF.

This clone was detected only once. A much larger clonotype is one base distant, so this may be a read error. V and J are TRBV11-2 and TRBJ1-2; 9 bases match TRBD1. After removal of 5 bases from V and 4 bases from J, the junction contained 8 bases not matched to a gene. This CDR3 region has 15 residues. Germline CDR1 is SGHAT and CDR2 is FQNNGV. The CDR3 DNA is TGTGCCAGCAGCCTTTGGGACAGGGATGCCTATGGCTACACCTTC. It is translated as CASSLWDRDAYGYTF. Full variable domain (rest looked up from reference TRBV11-2 and TRBJ1-2): EAGVAQSPRYKIIEKRQSVAFWCNPISGHATLYWYQQILGQGPKLLIQFQNNGVVDDSQLPKDRFSAERLKGVDSTLKIQPAKLEDSAVYLCASSLWDRDAYGYTFGSGTRLTVV.

V gene TRBV13 combines with J gene TRBJ2-7; 7 bases align to TRBD1. CDR1 and CDR2 (germline): PRHDT, FYEKMQ (reference sequence). The V segment lost 0 bases and the J segment 3 bases; nucleotides outside the gene matches: 8. This CDR3 region has 16 residues. The CDR3 spells CASSLGPTGAGYEQYF. The CDR3 coding sequence is TGTGCCAGCAGCTTAGGCCCCACAGGGGCGGGCTACGAGCAGTACTTC.

The V and J genes are TRBV29-1 and TRBJ2-1; 11 bases match TRBD2. In germline, CDR1 is SQVTM, CDR2 ANQGSEA. The trim removed 4 bases at V and 7 bases at J, leaving 9 bases unmatched. This CDR3 has 15 residues. The CDR3 region has the DNA TGCAGCGTTGGGGGGACTAGCGGCCTCAGGAATGAGCAGTTCTTC. Residues: CSVGGTSGLRNEQFF.

This rearrangement joins TRBV19 to TRBJ1-5; D is possibly TRBD1 (6 bases). The CDR3 covers 13 residues. Per germline, CDR1 LNHDA and CDR2 SQIVND (reference sequence). Trimming shortened V by 10 bases and J by 7 bases, and 17 bases separated the two germline ends. The CDR3 protein is CATHGQRLQPQHF. The CDR3 nucleotides are TGTGCCACCCACGGACAGAGATTGCAGCCCCAGCATTTT.

V is TRBV7-9 and J is TRBJ2-7, with TRBD1 matching over 7 bases. This CDR3 has 15 amino acids. The V segment lost 4 bases and the J segment 3 bases; nucleotides outside the gene matches: 9. Germline V lookup: CDR1 SEHNR, CDR2 FQNEAQ (reference sequence). The CDR3 loop reads CASSSVGQAGYEQYF. The CDR3 region has the DNA TGTGCCAGCAGCTCCGTAGGACAGGCCGGCTACGAGCAGTACTTC.

With respect to this clone: Other DNA sequences within the sample encode an identical CDR3. The genes are TRBV29-1 and TRBJ2-7; D might be TRBD1 or TRBD2, each matching 7 bases. With 3 bases removed from V and 4 bases from J, the gap between germline ends came to 13 bases. This CDR3 contains 13 residues. The germline CDR1 and CDR2 sequences are SQVTM and ANQGSEA. CDR3 in DNA: TGCAGCGTTGAGGGCCAGGGGGGGTACGAGCAGTACTTC. Translated: CSVEGQGGYEQYF.

This clone has just one count. J is TRBJ2-3 and V is TRBV5-6, with a possible D match to TRBD1 (5 bases). Trimming removed 3 bases at V and 9 bases at J, with 20 bases between. The CDR3 is 15 residues long. The germline CDR1 and CDR2 sequences are SGHDT and YYEEEE. Here the CDR3 DNA reads TGTGCCAGCAGCTCGTCCCCCGCTAGGGGCGTCACGCAGTATTTT. Translation gives CASSSSPARGVTQYF.

V usage is TRBV5-1 and J usage is TRBJ2-7, with D possibly TRBD2 on 6 matching bases. CDR1 and CDR2 from the germline V gene are SGHRS and YFSETQ. Trimming took 4 bases from V and 2 from J, leaving 13 bases between them. The CDR3 has 14 amino acids. Here the CDR3 DNA reads TGCGCCAGCAGCCAAGGGACTGAAACCTACGAGCAGTACTTC. Its protein is CASSQGTETYEQYF.

The gene calls are TRBV27 and TRBJ2-7; TRBD2 might be the D (6 bases). The CDR3 length is 15 residues. V dropped 4 bases and J dropped 4 bases, with 17 bases sitting between them. Per the germline V gene, CDR1 is MNHEY and CDR2 is SMNVEV (reference sequence). The CDR3 DNA reads TGTGCCAGCAGTTCGCGGGACCTCGCCAATTACGAGCAGTACTTC. Its translation is CASSSRDLANYEQYF.

The rearrangement joins TRBV28 to TRBJ2-5; possible D gene TRBD2, 5 bases. The V gene lost 8 bases and the J gene lost 5 bases, with 15 bases spanning the gap. CDR1 MDHEN and CDR2 SYDVKM come from the germline V gene. The CDR3 loop spans 13 amino acids. CDR3 sequence: CASVGSRGETQYF. Here the CDR3 DNA reads TGTGCCAGCGTTGGGAGTAGAGGGGAGACCCAGTACTTC.

The CDR3: CASSYARGLGANVLTF. The CDR3 bases are TGTGCCAGCAGTTACGCCAGGGGGCTTGGGGCCAACGTCCTGACTTTC. The rearrangement joins TRBV6-5 to TRBJ2-6, with 8 bases that match TRBD1. J lost 3 bases, V lost 2 bases, and 3 bases had no gene match. Germline CDR1 MNHEY, CDR2 SVGAGI. The CDR3 consists of 16 residues.

V gene TRBV7-2 combines with J gene TRBJ2-7; D remains unclear. V was shortened by 5 bases and J by 0 bases, with 8 bases between the two germline ends. From germline, CDR1 is SGHTA and CDR2 FQGNSA. This CDR3 contains 13 residues. In DNA form, the CDR3 reads TGTGCCAGCAGCCCCCCCTACTCCTACGAGCAGTACTTC. This encodes CASSPPYSYEQYF.

The chain recombines TRBV7-8 with TRBJ1-5; a weak D match, TRBD1 (5 bases). CDR3 size: 14 residues. V was pared by 5 bases and J by 3 bases, with 11 bases between. CDR1 is SGHVS, CDR2 FQNEAQ, per germline. DNA for the CDR3: TGTGCCAGCAGCCCCGGGACGGTCAATCAGCCCCAGCATTTT. Translated, it gives CASSPGTVNQPQHF.

The gene calls are TRBV7-2 and TRBJ1-4; D ambiguous. CDR3 size: 13 residues. The V gene's germline CDR1 is SGHTA and CDR2 FQGNSA. Trimming cost V 7 bases and J 8 bases, with 14 bases left between them. In nucleotides, the CDR3 is TGTGCCAGCAACTATGGCCTGGGAGAAAAACTGTTTTTT. Encoded protein: CASNYGLGEKLFF.

Remarks on this clone: Additional DNA sequences in this sample encode the identical CDR3. The chain uses TRBV9 and TRBJ2-5, with TRBD1 matching over 7 bases. CDR3 length: 15 amino acids. CDR1 SGDLS and CDR2 YYNGEE come from the germline V gene. V shed 0 bases and J 1 base; nucleotides not matched to a gene: 3. DNA of the CDR3: TGTGCCAGCAGCGTAGCTGGGACAGCCCAAGAGACCCAGTACTTC. Residues: CASSVAGTAQETQYF.